These 9 T cell receptor beta chains share one sample of origin, sequenced in a study of identical twins. TCRdb re-called the 5' RACE reads with MiXCR, one entry per CDR3 protein. Among around 340,000 distinct CDR3 sequences listed, roughly 9% were seen once. Material for sequencing was naive T cells sorted from blood. The receptors come from a woman in her forties or fifties in good health.

The V and J genes are TRBV5-1 and TRBJ2-5, with D perhaps TRBD1 (6 bases). V lost 5 bases and J 4 bases, leaving 12 bases between the germline ends. Germline values: CDR1 SGHRS, CDR2 YFSETQ. This CDR3 has 13 residues. The CDR3 is CASRTDSLETQYF. The CDR3 nucleotides are TGCGCCAGCAGAACGGACAGCCTAGAGACCCAGTACTTC.

This clonotype was observed a few times. This chain joins TRBV19 and TRBJ1-1; no firm D call. Germline V gene lookup returns CDR1 LNHDA and CDR2 SQIVND (reference sequence). V was clipped by 7 bases and J by 6 bases, with 18 bases between them. This CDR3 is 14 amino acids long. The CDR3 region has the DNA TGTGCCAGTACTGAGACCCTAGCCCTGGCTGAAGCTTTCTTT. It encodes CASTETLALAEAFF.

This clonotype was counted only a few times. The chain links TRBV25-1 to TRBJ2-5; 8 bases agree with TRBD2. The CDR3 is made up of 14 amino acids. The ends lost 5 bases at V and 1 base at J; junction bases unmatched: 3. Germline assignment: CDR1 MGHDK and CDR2 SYGVNS. In nucleotides, the CDR3 is TGTGCCAGCAGTACACTAGCGGCCCAAGAGACCCAGTACTTC. Encoded protein: CASSTLAAQETQYF.

This chain links TRBV29-1 with TRBJ2-3, with TRBD2 as a possible D gene (6 bases). Deletions cut 6 bases from V and 2 bases from J, with 12 bases between. The CDR3 consists of 13 residues. Germline V gene sequence: CDR1 SQVTM, CDR2 ANQGSEA. CDR3 loop: CSVGDFNTDTQYF. In DNA form, the CDR3 reads TGCAGCGTGGGGGACTTCAACACAGATACGCAGTATTTT.

This rearrangement joins TRBV10-1 to TRBJ2-7; 7 bases map to TRBD2. V was clipped by 2 bases and J by 1 base; unmatched bases: 2. The CDR3 length is 14 residues. The germline V gene encodes CDR1 WNHNN and CDR2 SYGVQD (reference sequence). The chain's CDR3 is CASSESGTSYEQYF. The CDR3, as DNA: TGCGCCAGCAGTGAGAGCGGGACTTCCTACGAGCAGTACTTC.

V usage is TRBV5-1 and J usage is TRBJ2-5, with 7 bases that match TRBD2. This CDR3 spans 15 amino acids. Germline CDR1 reads SGHRS; CDR2 reads YFSETQ. The ends lost 9 bases at V and 4 bases at J; junction bases unmatched: 15. The CDR3 bases are TGCGCCACCCAGACTAGCCCAGGAGGAGGAGAGACCCAGTACTTC. Amino acids: CATQTSPGGGETQYF.

The chain combines TRBV5-4 with TRBJ2-5; possibly TRBD1 for D (6 bases). The CDR3 runs to 15 residues. CDR1 and CDR2 from the germline V gene are SGHNT and YYREEE (reference sequence). V lost 0 bases, J lost 5 bases, and 14 bases lay in between. The CDR3 DNA is TGTGCCAGCAGCTTGGTAGGCAGGGGCTTGGAGACCCAGTACTTC. This codes for CASSLVGRGLETQYF.

The chain combines TRBV6-6 with TRBJ2-7, with no clear D. CDR1 and CDR2 (germline): MNHNY, SVGAGI (reference sequence). Trimming took off 4 bases at V and 6 bases at J, with 10 bases between the two ends. The CDR3 is 12 residues long. The CDR3 DNA reads TGTGCCAGCAGTTTGCGAGAGGCCGAGCAGTACTTC. Translating it yields CASSLREAEQYF.

In its sample, this clonotype was seen many times. Here the CDR3 DNA reads TGTGCCAGCAGTTTAGCCCGGGGAGGGGGCTACACCTTC. Protein: CASSLARGGGYTF. The J gene is TRBJ1-2, the V gene TRBV12-3 or TRBV12-4; D gene unclear. Trimming left V 0 bases short and J 8 bases short, with 10 bases between. CDR3 length equals 13 residues.